A single sample gave rise to the 16 T cell receptor beta chains below, sequenced in a study of cytomegalovirus exposure and HLA in healthy donors. The PCR was carried out with 60 Vbeta primers and 13 Jbeta primers. Sequencing was performed with immunoSEQ multiplex PCR; in TCRdb, only in-frame clones are kept and a portion is missing. Of under 200,000 clones in the sample, 70% to 90% were seen once. The sample was PBMCs. All receptors come from a man aged 25-45 years in good health and CMV-seropositive.

This clone has more than one count but fewer than ten. The chain uses TRBV2 and TRBJ1-4; D not certain. Germline loops: CDR1 SNHLY, CDR2 FYNNEI. The V and J ends lost 3 bases and 4 bases respectively, with 12 bases between them. The CDR3 is 15 amino acids. The CDR3 region has the DNA TGTGCCAGCAGTGATGCGGGGAAGCGTAATGAAAAACTGTTTTTT. Its translation is CASSDAGKRNEKLFF.

CDR3 residues: CASSSQGNEQFF. CDR3 in DNA: TGCGCCAGCAGCTCCCAGGGGAATGAGCAGTTCTTC. The V call is TRBV5-1, the J call TRBJ2-1; D may be TRBD1 (6 bases). Trimming pared 3 bases from V and 7 bases from J, leaving 8 bases between. Germline CDR1 SGHRS, CDR2 YFSETQ. The CDR3 is made up of 12 amino acids.

The rearrangement joins TRBV7-2 to TRBJ1-1, with D possibly being TRBD1 (5 bases). The V gene's germline CDR1 is SGHTA and CDR2 FQGNSA. V gave up 1 base and J gave up 4 bases, with 10 bases separating them. The CDR3 has 14 amino acids. CDR3 residues: CASSLVGGVTEAFF. As DNA, the CDR3 is TGTGCCAGCAGCTTAGTCGGGGGAGTCACTGAAGCTTTCTTT.

CDR3 DNA: TGTGCCAGCAGCTGGACTAGCGGGAGACCAGAGCAGTTCTTC. It codes for CASSWTSGRPEQFF. The V call is TRBV11-3, the J call TRBJ2-1; 13 bases map to TRBD2. Trimming took 4 bases from V and 10 from J; bases not matched to a gene: 4. The CDR3 runs 14 residues. Germline CDR1 is SGHNT and CDR2 is YENEEA.

This chain uses TRBV7-9 with TRBJ1-1; perhaps TRBD1 as D (5 bases). Trimming took off 5 bases at V and 2 bases at J, with 18 bases between the two ends. The length of the CDR3 is 16 residues. Germline V gene sequence: CDR1 SEHNR, CDR2 FQNEAQ (reference sequence). The CDR3 DNA sequence: TGTGCCAGCAGCACCCCCTTCCCCGACAGTAACACTGAAGCTTTCTTT. It translates to CASSTPFPDSNTEAFF.

CDR3 protein: CASSFTGGNGELFF. The CDR3 region has the DNA TGCGCCAGCAGCTTCACAGGGGGCAACGGGGAGCTGTTTTTT. The chain carries TRBV5-1 and TRBJ2-2; 9 bases fit TRBD1. Trimming removed 2 bases from V and 7 bases from J; junction bases left unmatched: 3. This CDR3 region has 14 residues. CDR1 and CDR2 from the germline V gene are SGHRS and YFSETQ.

V usage is TRBV5-4 and J usage is TRBJ2-7, with TRBD2 identical over 7 bases. This CDR3 spans 14 amino acids. Looked up from germline, CDR1 is SGHNT and CDR2 is YYREEE (reference sequence). The J segment lost 0 bases and the V segment lost 0 bases, leaving 0 bases of the junction unmatched. The CDR3 DNA is TGTGCCAGCAGCTTGGCTAGCGGCTCCTACGAGCAGTACTTC. This encodes CASSLASGSYEQYF.

This clone was seen at least ten times. The chain employs TRBV4-2 and TRBJ2-1, with 7 positions matching TRBD1. J gave up 5 bases and V 0 bases, and 7 bases lay outside the gene matches. The CDR3 spans 16 residues. The germline CDR1 and CDR2 sequences are LGHNA and YNFKEQ. The CDR3 loop is CASSQDEGAGNNEQFF. The CDR3 DNA sequence: TGTGCCAGCAGCCAAGATGAGGGGGCGGGTAACAATGAGCAGTTCTTC.

This clone was found a few times. J is TRBJ2-7 and V is TRBV2, with 7 bases aligning to TRBD2. The CDR3 consists of 11 residues. J was trimmed by 6 bases and V by 8 bases; bases with no gene match: 4. Germline CDR1 reads SNHLY; CDR2 reads FYNNEI. The CDR3, as DNA: TGTGCCAGCTCGGGGGGAAGCGAGCAGTACGTC. It translates to CASSGGSEQYV.

This clone was picked up one time. This sequence joins TRBV5-1 and TRBJ2-1; tentatively, D is TRBD1 (6 bases). The CDR3 covers 15 residues. In germline, CDR1 is SGHRS, CDR2 YFSETQ. The ends were cut back, 4 bases at V and 3 bases at J, with 14 bases in the middle. The CDR3 protein is CASSPRQASYNEQFF. As DNA, the CDR3 is TGCGCCAGCAGCCCCAGACAGGCAAGCTACAATGAGCAGTTCTTC.

The chain joins TRBV14 to TRBJ1-4; TRBD1 is a possible D gene (5 bases). The CDR3 has 14 residues. The V gene's germline CDR1 is SGHDN and CDR2 FVKESK. Trimming removed 4 bases from V and 5 bases from J, with 11 bases in between. This CDR3 is CASSRDFPNEKLFF. In DNA form, the CDR3 reads TGTGCCAGCAGCCGGGACTTTCCGAATGAAAAACTGTTTTTT.

For the CDR3, the DNA is TGTGCCAGCAGTGAAGGGGGGGGAAAAACCTACGAGCAGTACTTC. Its translation is CASSEGGGKTYEQYF. The chain combines TRBV2 with TRBJ2-7; 7 bases agree with TRBD2. This CDR3 has 15 amino acids. V lost 1 base to trimming and J lost 2 bases; unmatched junction nucleotides: 5. Germline assignment: CDR1 SNHLY and CDR2 FYNNEI.

The chain joins TRBV25-1 to TRBJ2-2; a weak D match, TRBD2 (5 bases). CDR1 and CDR2 from the germline V gene are MGHDK and SYGVNS. Trimming took 6 bases from V and 5 from J, leaving 10 bases between them. The CDR3 sequence is 13 residues long. The CDR3 DNA follows: TGTGCCAGCAGAAGAGGGAGTACCGGGGAGCTGTTTTTT. Its translation is CASRRGSTGELFF.

The V call is TRBV11-3, the J call TRBJ1-4; TRBD1 aligns across 8 bases. Germline CDR1 and CDR2: SGHNT and YENEEA. The V and J ends lost 4 bases and 8 bases, in that order; junction bases with no gene match: 6. The CDR3 is 14 amino acids. The CDR3 here is CASSSTGVYEKLFF. In nucleotides, the CDR3 is TGTGCCAGCAGCTCGACAGGGGTGTACGAAAAACTGTTTTTT.

This clone was seen a handful of times. CDR3 DNA: TGTGCCAGCAGGACAGGGAGTGGCTACACCTTC. Translation: CASRTGSGYTF. The rearrangement uses TRBV7-9 and TRBJ1-2; 7 positions agree with TRBD1. CDR1 is SEHNR, CDR2 FQNEAQ, per germline (reference sequence). V lost 6 bases, J lost 7 bases, and 2 bases stayed unmatched. The CDR3 is 11 amino acids.

The chain recombines TRBV4-2 with TRBJ1-6, with 7 bases aligning to TRBD1. Looked up from germline, CDR1 is LGHNA and CDR2 is YNFKEQ. CDR3 length: 13 amino acids. After removal of 5 bases from V and 8 bases from J, the junction contained 3 bases not matched to a gene. The CDR3 reads CASSETGDSPLHF. The CDR3 nucleotides read TGTGCCAGCAGCGAAACAGGGGATTCACCCCTCCACTTT.